The 4 T cell receptor beta chains below come from one sample, sequenced in a study of T cells in Graves' hyperthyroidism and ophthalmopathy. RNA transcripts yielded amplified TCR beta CDR3 regions. A first-round RT-PCR of the TCR CDR3 used the HTBI primer set. TCRdb analysed the multiplex PCR reads with MiXCR anew, one entry per CDR3 protein. The sample includes about 560,000 distinct CDR3 sequences, about half of them seen just once. Sequencing was performed on peripheral blood or thyroid tissue (not recorded which). All receptors derive from a woman aged 18-30 years with Graves' hyperthyroidism.

This clonotype appeared many times. V gene TRBV6-1 combines with J gene TRBJ2-5, with a possible D match to TRBD2 (6 bases). CDR3 length equals 11 residues. V was pared by 7 bases and J by 3 bases, with 6 bases between. Germline assignment: CDR1 MNHNS and CDR2 SASEGT. In nucleotides, the CDR3 is TGTGCCAGCACGGGGGAAGAGACCCAGTACTTC. Its translation: CASTGEETQYF.

This clonotype was seen a few times. The chain couples TRBV5-5 to TRBJ1-4; TRBD1 agrees at 8 bases. Per the germline V gene, CDR1 is SGHKS and CDR2 is YYEKEE (reference sequence). The CDR3 length is 16 residues. J lost 5 bases, V lost 4 bases, and 10 bases had no gene match. The CDR3, as DNA: TGTGCCAGCAGCCAAGAGGGACAGGCGCTAAATGAAAAACTGTTTTTT. It is translated as CASSQEGQALNEKLFF.

This clonotype was seen a handful of times. This chain connects TRBV9 to TRBJ1-1; D gene ambiguous. The V end lost 1 base, the J end lost 1 base, and 8 bases lay between the germline ends. There are 14 residues in the CDR3. The germline V gene has CDR1 SGDLS and CDR2 YYNGEE. This chain's CDR3 is CASSVSQANTEAFF. CDR3 DNA sequence: TGTGCCAGCAGCGTATCTCAGGCGAACACTGAAGCTTTCTTT.

J is TRBJ1-1 and V is TRBV19; tentatively, D is TRBD1 (6 bases). CDR1 is LNHDA, CDR2 SQIVND, per germline (reference sequence). V was pared by 4 bases and J by 4 bases, with 13 bases between. CDR3 size: 14 residues. CDR3 bases: TGTGCCAGTAGTAGCAACGGGGGCTTCACTGAAGCTTTCTTT. Translating it yields CASSSNGGFTEAFF.